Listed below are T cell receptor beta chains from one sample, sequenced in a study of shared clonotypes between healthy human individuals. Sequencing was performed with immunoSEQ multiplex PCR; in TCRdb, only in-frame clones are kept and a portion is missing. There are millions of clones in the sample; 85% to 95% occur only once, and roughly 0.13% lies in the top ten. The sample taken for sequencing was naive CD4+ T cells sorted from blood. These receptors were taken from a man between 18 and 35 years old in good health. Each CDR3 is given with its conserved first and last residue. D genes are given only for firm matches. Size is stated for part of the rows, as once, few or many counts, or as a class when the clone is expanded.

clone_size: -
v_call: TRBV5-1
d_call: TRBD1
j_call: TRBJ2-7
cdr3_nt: TGCGCCAGCAGCCCCGGGACAGGGAGCTCCTACGAGCAGTACTTC
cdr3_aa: CASSPGTGSSYEQYF

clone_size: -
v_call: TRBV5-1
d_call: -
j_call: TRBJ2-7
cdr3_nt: TGCGCCAGCACCCTCACCTGGGGCAGTCAATCCTACGAGCAGTACTTC
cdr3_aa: CASTLTWGSQSYEQYF

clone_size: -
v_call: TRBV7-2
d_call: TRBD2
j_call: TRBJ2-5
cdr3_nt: TGTGCCAGCAGCCCCCGGGGGGGAGAGACCCAGTACTTC
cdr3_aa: CASSPRGGETQYF

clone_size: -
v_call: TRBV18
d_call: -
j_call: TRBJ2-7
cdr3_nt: TGTGCCAGCTCACCAGGAGGGGGCGAGCAGTACTTC
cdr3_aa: CASSPGGGEQYF

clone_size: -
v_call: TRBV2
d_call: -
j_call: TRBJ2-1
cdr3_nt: TGTGCCAGCAGCGCCTTAAAGCAGGTCAATGAGCAGTTCTTC
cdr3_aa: CASSALKQVNEQFF

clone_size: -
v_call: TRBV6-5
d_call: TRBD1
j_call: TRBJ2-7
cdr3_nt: TGTGCCAGCAGCCGCCAGGGGACAGGGAACTACGAGCAGTACTTC
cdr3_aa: CASSRQGTGNYEQYF

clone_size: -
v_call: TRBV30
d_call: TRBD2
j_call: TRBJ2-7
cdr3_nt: TGTGCCTGGAGTGTCGGGGGGACTAGCGGGTCCGAGCAGTACTTC
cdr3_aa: CAWSVGGTSGSEQYF

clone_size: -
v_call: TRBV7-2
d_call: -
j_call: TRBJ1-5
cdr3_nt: TGTGCCAGCAGCTCGGGACAACTCAATCAGCCCCAGCATTTT
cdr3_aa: CASSSGQLNQPQHF

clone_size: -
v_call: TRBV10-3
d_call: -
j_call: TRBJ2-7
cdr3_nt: TGTGCCACCTTTCCGGGAAACTCCTACGAGCAGTACTTC
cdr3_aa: CATFPGNSYEQYF

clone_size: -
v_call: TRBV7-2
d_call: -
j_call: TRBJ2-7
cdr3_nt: TGTGCCAGCAGCTTAGGTGGGATCCGCTACGAGCAGTACTTC
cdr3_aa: CASSLGGIRYEQYF

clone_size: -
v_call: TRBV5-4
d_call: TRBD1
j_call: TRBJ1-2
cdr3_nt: TGTGCCAGCAGCTTGGAGACAGGGGGCCATGGCTACACCTTC
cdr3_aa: CASSLETGGHGYTF

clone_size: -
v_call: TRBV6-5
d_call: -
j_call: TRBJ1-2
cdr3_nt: TGTGCCAGCAGTTACTCGTTACCGGGACGCAGCTATGGCTACACCTTC
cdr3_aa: CASSYSLPGRSYGYTF

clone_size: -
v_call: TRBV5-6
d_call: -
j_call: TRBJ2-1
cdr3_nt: TGTGCCAGCAGTTTCGGCAGGGGACGCAATGAGCAGTTCTTC
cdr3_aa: CASSFGRGRNEQFF

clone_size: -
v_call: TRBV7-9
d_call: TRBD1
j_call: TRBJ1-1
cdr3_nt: TGTGCCAGCAGCTTAGCGGTGGGGACAGCTATGAACACTGAAGCTTTCTTT
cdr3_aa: CASSLAVGTAMNTEAFF

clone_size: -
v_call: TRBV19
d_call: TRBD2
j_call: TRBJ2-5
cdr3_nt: TGTGCCAGTAGTATAGCCCGGGGGGGAAGAGAGACCCAGTACTTC
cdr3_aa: CASSIARGGRETQYF

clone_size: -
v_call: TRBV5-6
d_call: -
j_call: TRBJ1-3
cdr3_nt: TGTGCCAGCAGCTCCCAGCTTGGAAACACCATATATTTT
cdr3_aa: CASSSQLGNTIYF

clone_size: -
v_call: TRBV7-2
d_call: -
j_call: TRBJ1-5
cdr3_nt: TGTGCCAGCAGCTTAGGTACTGGGGGCAATCAGCCCCAGCATTTT
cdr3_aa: CASSLGTGGNQPQHF

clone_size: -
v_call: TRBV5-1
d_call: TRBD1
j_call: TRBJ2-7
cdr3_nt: TGCGCCAGCAGCCCAGGACAGGGCTCCTACGAGCAGTACTTC
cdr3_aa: CASSPGQGSYEQYF

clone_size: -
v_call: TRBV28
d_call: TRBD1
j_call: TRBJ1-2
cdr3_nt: TGTGCCAGCAGTCCACCAGGGGGTGGAAACTATGGCTACACCTTC
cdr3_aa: CASSPPGGGNYGYTF

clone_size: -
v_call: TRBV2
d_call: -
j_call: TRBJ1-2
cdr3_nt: TGTGCCAGCAGAGAGGGTCATGGCTACACCTTC
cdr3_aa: CASREGHGYTF

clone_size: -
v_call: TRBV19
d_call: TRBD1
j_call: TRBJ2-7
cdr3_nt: TGTGCCAGTAGTAGGGACAGGGGCGAGCAGTACTTC
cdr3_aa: CASSRDRGEQYF

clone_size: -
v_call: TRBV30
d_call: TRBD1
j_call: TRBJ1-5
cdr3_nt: TGTGCCTGGAGTGTAAGCCGACAGGGCTCGGGGAATCAGCCCCAGCATTTT
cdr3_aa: CAWSVSRQGSGNQPQHF

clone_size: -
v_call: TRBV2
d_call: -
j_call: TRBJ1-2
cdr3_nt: TGTGCCAGCAGGCGGGACTATGGCTACACCTTC
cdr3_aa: CASRRDYGYTF

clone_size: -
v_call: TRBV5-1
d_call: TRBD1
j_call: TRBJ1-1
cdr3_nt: TGCGCCAGCAGTACAGGGGGCGGAATGGACACTGAAGCTTTCTTT
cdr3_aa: CASSTGGGMDTEAFF

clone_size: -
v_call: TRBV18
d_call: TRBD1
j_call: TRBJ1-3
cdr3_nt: TGTGCCAGCTCACCAGGGACAGGGAAAGGAAACACCATATATTTT
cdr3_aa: CASSPGTGKGNTIYF

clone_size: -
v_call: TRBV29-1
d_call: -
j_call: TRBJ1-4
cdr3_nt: TGCAGCGCGGACCGCCAGTCGGGAAAACTGTTTTTT
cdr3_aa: CSADRQSGKLFF

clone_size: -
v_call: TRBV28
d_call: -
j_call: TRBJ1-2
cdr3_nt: TGTGCCAGCAGTTTACTCGCGGGGGCCGGCCCCTATGGCTACACCTTC
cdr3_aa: CASSLLAGAGPYGYTF

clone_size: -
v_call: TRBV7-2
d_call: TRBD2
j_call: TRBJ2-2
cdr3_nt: TGTGCCAGCAGCTTAATTGGACTAGCGGGACGCGGGGAGCTGTTTTTT
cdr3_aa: CASSLIGLAGRGELFF

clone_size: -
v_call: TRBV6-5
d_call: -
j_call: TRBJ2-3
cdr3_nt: TGTGCCAGCAGGGAGGAAGGTACGCAGTATTTT
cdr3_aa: CASREEGTQYF

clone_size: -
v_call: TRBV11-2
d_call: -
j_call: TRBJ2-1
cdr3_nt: TGTGCCAGCAGCTTAGATGACGGTCCCTACAATGAGCAGTTCTTC
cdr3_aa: CASSLDDGPYNEQFF

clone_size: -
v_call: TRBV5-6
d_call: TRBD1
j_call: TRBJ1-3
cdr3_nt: TGTGCCAGCAGCCGTAGGGACAGCGGAAACACCATATATTTT
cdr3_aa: CASSRRDSGNTIYF

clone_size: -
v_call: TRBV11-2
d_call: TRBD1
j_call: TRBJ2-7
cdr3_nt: TGTGCCAGCAGAAAACCGGGACAGACTGTCTACGAGCAGTACTTC
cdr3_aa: CASRKPGQTVYEQYF

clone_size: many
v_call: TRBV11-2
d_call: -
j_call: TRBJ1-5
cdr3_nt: TGTGCCAGCAGCTTAGATCGGGTGAATCAGCCCCAGCATTTT
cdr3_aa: CASSLDRVNQPQHF

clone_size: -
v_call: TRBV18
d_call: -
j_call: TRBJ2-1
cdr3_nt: TGTGCCAGCTCACCAATGATAGGACTAAACAATGAGCAGTTCTTC
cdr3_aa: CASSPMIGLNNEQFF

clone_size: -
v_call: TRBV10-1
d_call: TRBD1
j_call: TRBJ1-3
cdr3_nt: TGCGCCAGCAGTGGGGACAGCTATGGAAACACCATATATTTT
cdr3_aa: CASSGDSYGNTIYF

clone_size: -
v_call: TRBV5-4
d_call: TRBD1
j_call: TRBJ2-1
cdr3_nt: TGTGCCAGCAGCTTGCTTGGGACAGGGCTCAATGAGCAGTTCTTC
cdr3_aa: CASSLLGTGLNEQFF

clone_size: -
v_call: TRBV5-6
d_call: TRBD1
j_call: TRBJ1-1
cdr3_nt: TGTGCCAGCAGTTGGACAGGGCTGCTGAACACTGAAGCTTTCTTT
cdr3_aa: CASSWTGLLNTEAFF

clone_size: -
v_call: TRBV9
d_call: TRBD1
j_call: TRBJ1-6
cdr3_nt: TGTGCCAGCAGCTCCCGACAGGGAAGTTTTCCCCTCCACTTT
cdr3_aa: CASSSRQGSFPLHF

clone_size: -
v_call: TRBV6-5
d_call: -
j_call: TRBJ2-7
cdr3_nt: TGTGCCAGCAGAAGACCCGGGGGCGAGCAGTACTTC
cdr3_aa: CASRRPGGEQYF

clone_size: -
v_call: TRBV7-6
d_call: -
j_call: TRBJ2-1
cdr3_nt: TGTGCCAGCAGCCCCGACGGCGGGCCCTACAATGAGCAGTTCTTC
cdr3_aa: CASSPDGGPYNEQFF

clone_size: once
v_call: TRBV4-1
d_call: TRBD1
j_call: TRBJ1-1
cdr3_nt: TGCGCCAGCAGCCCGTTACGGACAGGAACTGAAGCTTTCTTT
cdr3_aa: CASSPLRTGTEAFF

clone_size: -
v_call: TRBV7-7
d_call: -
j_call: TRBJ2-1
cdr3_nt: TGTGCTAGCAGCTTGGGGCCCGCTCCGGACAATGAGCAGTTCTTC
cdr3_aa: CASSLGPAPDNEQFF

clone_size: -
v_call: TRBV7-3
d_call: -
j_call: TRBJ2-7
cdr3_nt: TGTGCCAGCAGCTTTGAGGATGGGTACGAGCAGTACTTC
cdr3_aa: CASSFEDGYEQYF

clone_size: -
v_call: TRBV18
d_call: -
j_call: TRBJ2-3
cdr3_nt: TGTGCCAGCTCACCATACGTACAGGGAGGGGGCACAGATACGCAGTATTTT
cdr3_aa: CASSPYVQGGGTDTQYF

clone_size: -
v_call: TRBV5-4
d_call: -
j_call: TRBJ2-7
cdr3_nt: TGTGCCAGCAGCTTGGACAGGGTTGGCGAGCAGTACTTC
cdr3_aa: CASSLDRVGEQYF

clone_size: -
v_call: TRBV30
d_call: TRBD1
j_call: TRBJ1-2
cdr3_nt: TGTGCCTGGTCGGGAGGGGGCGCCAAGGGAGGCTACACCTTC
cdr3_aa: CAWSGGGAKGGYTF

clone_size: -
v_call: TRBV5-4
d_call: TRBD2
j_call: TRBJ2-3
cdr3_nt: TGTGCCAGCAGCGTGACTAGCGTCCCAGATACGCAGTATTTT
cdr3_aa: CASSVTSVPDTQYF

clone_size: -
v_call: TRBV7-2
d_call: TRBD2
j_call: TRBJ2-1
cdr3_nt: TGTGCCAGCGGGCTAGCGGGAGGGTTCAATGAGCAGTTCTTC
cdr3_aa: CASGLAGGFNEQFF

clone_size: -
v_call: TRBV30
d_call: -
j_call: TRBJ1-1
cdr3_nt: TGTGCCTGGACAACAGGCAAGAACACTGAAGCTTTCTTT
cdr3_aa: CAWTTGKNTEAFF

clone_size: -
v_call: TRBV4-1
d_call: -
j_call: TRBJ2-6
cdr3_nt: TGCGCCAGCCACGGGGGGCTGGGTGGCTCTGGGGCCAACGTCCTGACTTTC
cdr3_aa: CASHGGLGGSGANVLTF

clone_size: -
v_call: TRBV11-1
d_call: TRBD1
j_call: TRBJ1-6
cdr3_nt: TGTGCCAGCAGCTTAGGGACCAAACAGGGGGCGTTGTCACCCCTCCACTTT
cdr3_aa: CASSLGTKQGALSPLHF

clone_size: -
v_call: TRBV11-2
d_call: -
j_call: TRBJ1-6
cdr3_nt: TGTGCCAGCAGCTTAGGGCCGGGGATAGATTCACCCCTCCACTTT
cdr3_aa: CASSLGPGIDSPLHF

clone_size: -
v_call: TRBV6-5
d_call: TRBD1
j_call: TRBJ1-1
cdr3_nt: TGTGCCAGCAGACTATTCGAAGACAGGGGGAGAGCTTTCTTT
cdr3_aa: CASRLFEDRGRAFF